These 26 T cell receptor beta chains originate from one sample sequenced in a study of T cells after yellow fever vaccination. TCRdb processed the 5' RACE reads anew with MiXCR; each CDR3 protein has one entry. The sample has 400,000 to 650,000 distinct CDR3 sequences; just over 20% are singletons. The sample was PBMCs, taken less than 25 days after the first yellow fever vaccination. The receptors shown here come from a man between 18 and 29 years old who received the YFV17D yellow fever vaccine.

V and J are TRBV5-6 and TRBJ1-5; no clear D gene. The germline V gene has CDR1 SGHDT and CDR2 YYEEEE. V was cut by 5 bases and J by 5 bases, with 11 bases left in between. This CDR3 region has 13 residues. CDR3: CASSRIPDQPQHF. CDR3 in DNA: TGTGCCAGCAGTCGAATCCCTGATCAGCCCCAGCATTTT.

The rearrangement links TRBV4-1 to TRBJ1-1; D not certain. The germline gives CDR1 MGHRA, CDR2 YSYEKL. The CDR3 length is 15 residues. V lost 0 bases and J lost 1, with 9 bases in between. CDR3 sequence: CASSQDVNRNTEAFF. The DNA of the CDR3 is TGCGCCAGCAGCCAAGATGTAAACCGGAACACTGAAGCTTTCTTT.

This clonotype turned up a few times. This chain uses TRBV27 with TRBJ1-2; possibly TRBD1 for D (5 bases). Trimming pared 6 bases from V and 2 bases from J, leaving 16 bases between. The CDR3 has 15 amino acids. The germline V gene has CDR1 MNHEY and CDR2 SMNVEV (reference sequence). In DNA, the CDR3 is TGTGCCAGCAGCGCTACCGGGGCGTCAAACTATGGCTACACCTTC. Its protein is CASSATGASNYGYTF.

This clonotype showed up just a few times. The chain links TRBV4-3 to TRBJ2-4; D is unclear. The germline CDR1 and CDR2 sequences are LGHNA and YSLEER. The CDR3 sequence is 15 residues long. V lost 3 bases and J lost 0, with 9 bases in between. The CDR3 protein is CASSHSSIAKNIQYF. CDR3 DNA sequence: TGCGCCAGCAGCCACAGCTCTATAGCCAAAAACATTCAGTACTTC.

The V gene is TRBV5-4, the J gene TRBJ2-2, with no clear D. This CDR3 spans 13 amino acids. Trimming removed 4 bases from V and 4 bases from J, with 8 bases in between. Germline V CDR1 and CDR2: SGHNT, YYREEE (reference sequence). The CDR3 loop is CASSPSATGELFF. As DNA, the CDR3 is TGTGCCAGCAGCCCCTCGGCCACCGGGGAGCTGTTTTTT. Filled out from reference TRBV5-4 and TRBJ2-2, the complete variable domain reads ETGVTQSPTHLIKTRGQQVTLRCSSQSGHNTVSWYQQALGQGPQFIFQYYREEENGRGNFPPRFSGLQFPNYSSELNVNALELDDSALYLCASSPSATGELFFGEGSRLTVL.

The rearrangement links TRBV4-1 to TRBJ1-2; D is unclear. CDR3 length equals 13 residues. Germline values: CDR1 MGHRA, CDR2 YSYEKL. V was trimmed by 0 bases and J by 11 bases, leaving 13 bases between them. The CDR3 is CASSQDLSGGYTF. The CDR3 nucleotides read TGCGCCAGCAGCCAAGATTTGTCCGGTGGATACACCTTC.

The chain combines TRBV4-2 with TRBJ2-1; D uncertain. V was trimmed by 0 bases and J by 2 bases, leaving 14 bases between them. Germline assignment: CDR1 LGHNA and CDR2 YNFKEQ. This CDR3 is built from 17 residues. In DNA form, the CDR3 reads TGTGCCAGCAGCCAAGACCGAGCCGTCGGAGCCTACAATGAGCAGTTCTTC. Translating gives CASSQDRAVGAYNEQFF.

This clonotype was found many times. V and J are TRBV6-5 and TRBJ2-7; a possible D gene is TRBD2 (5 bases). The CDR3 is 15 amino acids. Per the germline V gene, CDR1 is MNHEY and CDR2 is SVGAGI. Trimming stripped 2 bases from V and 4 bases from J, with 15 bases between. The CDR3 bases are TGTGCCAGCAGTTACGGCGCTAGCAGTCAATACGAGCAGTACTTC. Encoded protein: CASSYGASSQYEQYF.

The CDR3 here is CASSYNPGGRAFF. CDR3 DNA sequence: TGTGCCAGCAGCTACAACCCGGGGGGACGTGCTTTCTTT. The chain joins TRBV3-1 to TRBJ1-1; the D gene is possibly TRBD1 (5 bases). CDR1 LGHDT and CDR2 YNNKEL come from the germline V gene (reference sequence). The ends were cut back, 5 bases at V and 11 bases at J, with 18 bases in the middle. The CDR3 extends over 13 amino acids.

The genes are TRBV4-1 and TRBJ2-5, with 8 nucleotides matching TRBD2. Losses at the gene ends were 6 bases for V and 2 bases for J; bases not matched to a gene: 2. CDR1 and CDR2 from the germline V gene are MGHRA and YSYEKL. CDR3 length: 13 amino acids. The CDR3 sequence is CASRKREQETQYF. The DNA of the CDR3 is TGCGCCAGCAGAAAGCGGGAGCAAGAGACCCAGTACTTC.

The gene calls are TRBV11-2 and TRBJ2-7; TRBD1 matches at 12 bases. The CDR3 runs 14 residues. Trimming removed 4 bases from V and 4 bases from J; junction bases left unmatched: 2. Germline CDR1 reads SGHAT; CDR2 reads FQNNGV. CDR3 DNA sequence: TGTGCCAGCAGCTGGGACAGGGGGCTGTACGAGCAGTACTTC. Its translation: CASSWDRGLYEQYF.

The sample holds many counts of this clonotype. The CDR3 DNA is TGTGCCAGCAGCCAAGACGTACCAGGGACTAGCTTTTTCAATGAGCAGTTCTTC. Protein product: CASSQDVPGTSFFNEQFF. V and J are TRBV14 and TRBJ2-1, with TRBD2 matching 9 bases. The ends lost 0 bases at V and 6 bases at J; junction bases unmatched: 12. This CDR3 contains 18 residues. The germline gives CDR1 SGHDN, CDR2 FVKESK.

V usage is TRBV6-5 and J usage is TRBJ2-5; 9 nucleotides line up with TRBD2. The CDR3 is 15 amino acids. Germline CDR1 is MNHEY and CDR2 is SVGAGI. V shed 2 bases and J 3 bases; nucleotides not matched to a gene: 4. CDR3 in amino acids: CASSYVLAGKETQYF. The CDR3 nucleotides are TGTGCCAGCAGTTACGTCCTAGCGGGGAAAGAGACCCAGTACTTC.

This clonotype was detected only a few times. The chain has TRBV20-1 and TRBJ2-3, with 9 bases matching TRBD2. V lost 0 bases to trimming and J lost 2 bases; unmatched junction nucleotides: 12. Germline CDR1 DFQATT, CDR2 SNEGSKA (reference sequence). The CDR3 runs to 18 residues. CDR3 sequence (DNA): TGCAGTGCTAGAGATCCAGCGGGGGGTCACGGAAACACAGATACGCAGTATTTT. It yields the protein CSARDPAGGHGNTDTQYF.

The chain joins TRBV25-1 to TRBJ2-3; 7 bases agree with TRBD2. This CDR3 comprises 14 residues. With V trimmed by 3 bases and J by 10 bases, 10 bases remained unmatched. Looked up from germline, CDR1 is MGHDK and CDR2 is SYGVNS. The DNA of the CDR3 is TGTGCCAGCAGTGAGGCCCTTTCAGGGAGGGCGCAGTATTTT. The encoded protein is CASSEALSGRAQYF.

As concerns this clonotype: At one of its ends the junction is not consistent with the germline gene, which may arise from a read error. The CDR3 DNA reads as TGTGCCATCAGTGACAGGGCGAACACCAGGGAGCTGTTTTTT. It is translated as CAISDRANTRELFF. The chain is built from TRBV10-3 and TRBJ2-2; D is possibly TRBD1 (5 bases). Germline V CDR1 and CDR2: ENHRY, SYGVKD. The CDR3 loop spans 14 amino acids.

This clonotype turned up a few times. The chain couples TRBV10-3 to TRBJ1-1, with D perhaps matching TRBD1 (6 bases). V lost 0 bases, J lost 4 bases, and 15 bases lay in between. This CDR3 is built from 16 residues. In germline, CDR1 is ENHRY, CDR2 SYGVKD. As DNA, the CDR3 is TGTGCCATCAGTGAGTCTGCCAGGGGCGTCGGCACTGAAGCTTTCTTT. This codes for CAISESARGVGTEAFF.

This clonotype was found a few times. The V and J genes are TRBV27 and TRBJ2-1; 7 bases align to TRBD2. CDR1 and CDR2 from the germline V gene are MNHEY and SMNVEV (reference sequence). The CDR3 totals 16 residues. Trimming took 2 bases from V and 2 from J; bases not matched to a gene: 6. The DNA of the CDR3 is TGTGCCAGCAGTTTACCCGGGGAGGGGACCTACAATGAGCAGTTCTTC. Translation gives CASSLPGEGTYNEQFF.

The chain has TRBV6-2 or TRBV6-3 and TRBJ1-4; no clear D gene. Per germline, CDR1 MNHEY and CDR2 SVGEGT. Trimming removed 7 bases from V and 2 bases from J, with 11 bases in between. The CDR3 runs to 14 residues. In DNA form, the CDR3 reads TGTGCCAGCACTGTGGGGTTTACTAATGAAAAACTGTTTTTT. This translates into CASTVGFTNEKLFF.

This clonotype was detected only a few times. The chain joins TRBV6-5 to TRBJ1-6; D call uncertain. Trimming shortened V by 0 bases and J by 8 bases, and 8 bases separated the two germline ends. CDR1 is MNHEY and CDR2 is SVGAGI in the germline V gene. The CDR3 sequence is 14 residues long. The CDR3 DNA follows: TGTGCCAGCAGTTACTCGACTCGGGATTCACCCCTCCACTTT. This encodes CASSYSTRDSPLHF.

This clonotype has only a few counts. V gene TRBV4-2 combines with J gene TRBJ1-6, with D hard to call. This CDR3 region has 15 residues. V was clipped by 0 bases and J by 4 bases, with 7 bases between them. Germline values: CDR1 LGHNA, CDR2 YNFKEQ. The CDR3 nucleotides read TGTGCCAGCAGCCAAGATGCCACATATAATTCACCCCTCCACTTT. Translation gives CASSQDATYNSPLHF.

The chain employs TRBV4-2 and TRBJ1-1; D possibly corresponds to TRBD1 (5 bases). The V end lost 3 bases, the J end lost 1 base, and 9 bases lay between the germline ends. Germline values: CDR1 LGHNA, CDR2 YNFKEQ. The CDR3 consists of 14 residues. Written as DNA, the CDR3 is TGTGCCAGCAGCCAGAGGGGTTCGAACACTGAAGCTTTCTTT. This encodes CASSQRGSNTEAFF.

The chain couples TRBV12-3 or TRBV12-4 to TRBJ1-4; D is unclear. V was pared by 3 bases and J by 8 bases, with 13 bases between. The CDR3 consists of 14 residues. CDR3 in amino acids: CASSFRTLGEKLFF. In nucleotides, the CDR3 is TGTGCCAGCAGTTTTAGGACCTTAGGGGAAAAACTGTTTTTT.

This clonotype was recorded a few times. The chain couples TRBV29-1 to TRBJ2-5; TRBD2 aligns across 10 bases. The V gene end was trimmed by 5 bases and the J gene end by 4 bases; junction bases not matched to a gene: 4. The CDR3 totals 13 residues. Per germline, CDR1 SQVTM and CDR2 ANQGSEA. The CDR3 nucleotides read TGCAGCGTTCGGACTAGCGGCGGAGAGACCCAGTACTTC. Translating gives CSVRTSGGETQYF.

This clonotype has only a few counts. The chain combines TRBV6-5 with TRBJ2-5, with D maybe TRBD2 (5 bases). The CDR3 consists of 14 residues. Germline CDR1 and CDR2: MNHEY and SVGAGI. The ends were cut back, 2 bases at V and 5 bases at J, with 12 bases in the middle. The CDR3 reads CASSYGGPGETQYF. The DNA of the CDR3 is TGTGCCAGCAGTTACGGAGGCCCGGGGGAGACCCAGTACTTC.

Only a few counts were recorded for this clonotype. V and J are TRBV2 and TRBJ2-7; possibly TRBD1 for D (5 bases). V was shortened by 3 bases and J by 2 bases, with 11 bases between the two germline ends. Germline CDR1 is SNHLY and CDR2 is FYNNEI. The CDR3 contains 14 residues. CDR3 protein: CASSDRAITYEQYV. DNA for the CDR3: TGTGCCAGCAGTGACAGGGCAATCACCTACGAGCAGTACGTC.